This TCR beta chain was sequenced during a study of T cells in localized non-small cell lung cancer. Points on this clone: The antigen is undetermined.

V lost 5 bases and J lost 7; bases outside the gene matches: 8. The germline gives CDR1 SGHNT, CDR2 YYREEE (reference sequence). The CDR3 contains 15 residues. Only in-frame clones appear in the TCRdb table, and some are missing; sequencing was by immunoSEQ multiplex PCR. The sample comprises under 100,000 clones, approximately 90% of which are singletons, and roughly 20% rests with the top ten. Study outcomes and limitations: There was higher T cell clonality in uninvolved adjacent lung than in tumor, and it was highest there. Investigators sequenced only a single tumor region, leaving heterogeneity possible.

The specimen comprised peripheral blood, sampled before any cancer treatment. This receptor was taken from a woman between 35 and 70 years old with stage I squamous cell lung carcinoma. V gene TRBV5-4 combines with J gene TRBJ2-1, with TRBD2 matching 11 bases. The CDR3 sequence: CASRPGASGGNEQFF. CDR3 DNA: TGTGCCAGCAGGCCCGGGGCTAGCGGGGGGAATGAGCAGTTCTTC.